Presented here are 9 T cell receptor beta chains from one specimen sequenced in a study of cytomegalovirus exposure and HLA in healthy donors. With 60 Vbeta and 13 Jbeta primers, the PCR was carried out. The method was immunoSEQ multiplex PCR; TCRdb's version includes in-frame clones alone and lacks a portion of them. The table shows 200,000 or so clones, with 70% occurring only once. Sequenced: PBMCs. The origin of the receptors is a man aged 40-49 years in good health and CMV-seropositive.

Comment on this clone: The junction departs from the called germline gene at one end, perhaps through a read error. The chain has TRBV7-9 and TRBJ2-7, with 12 bases that match TRBD1. Germline V lookup: CDR1 SEHNR, CDR2 FQNEAQ (reference sequence). This CDR3 contains 16 residues. CDR3: CSSSFNAGQGAYEQYF. The CDR3, as DNA: TGTTCCAGCAGCTTCAATGCGGGACAGGGGGCTTACGAGCAGTACTTC.

The gene calls are TRBV7-6 and TRBJ1-1; a possible D gene is TRBD1 (6 bases). This CDR3 region has 14 residues. Germline CDR1 SGHVS, CDR2 FNYEAQ. Deletions cut 5 bases from V and 4 bases from J, with 14 bases between. The CDR3 here is CASSPGGGGTEAFF. In DNA, the CDR3 is TGTGCCAGCAGCCCGGGCGGGGGCGGCACTGAAGCTTTCTTT.

The V gene is TRBV7-9, the J gene TRBJ1-4; 8 nucleotides match TRBD1. The CDR3 runs to 14 residues. The trim removed 5 bases at V and 7 bases at J, leaving 6 bases unmatched. Per the germline V gene, CDR1 is SEHNR and CDR2 is FQNEAQ (reference sequence). CDR3 nucleotides: TGTGCCAGCAGCCTTGGACAGGGAGGTGAAAAACTGTTTTTT. This translates into CASSLGQGGEKLFF.

This clone has only one observation. The chain combines TRBV11-1 with TRBJ2-7, with D possibly being TRBD1 (5 bases). With 5 bases removed from V and 7 bases from J, the gap between germline ends came to 15 bases. Per germline, CDR1 SGHAT and CDR2 FQDESV (reference sequence). CDR3 length: 13 amino acids. The CDR3 spells CASSALAGNEQYF. CDR3 nucleotide sequence: TGTGCCAGCAGCGCCCTCGCAGGGAATGAGCAGTACTTC.

The chain employs TRBV10-2 and TRBJ1-2, with TRBD1 identical over 9 bases. Germline V lookup: CDR1 WSHSY, CDR2 SAAADI. CDR3 length: 17 residues. Trimming cost V 3 bases and J 4 bases; bases outside gene matches: 12. CDR3 DNA: TGCGCCAGCAGTGACGTGGACAGGGGAGGACGTACCTATGGCTACACCTTC. Its protein product is CASSDVDRGGRTYGYTF.

The sample holds a few counts of this clone. The chain employs TRBV28 and TRBJ1-2; D ambiguous. The CDR3 is 13 amino acids. Trimming cost V 6 bases and J 4 bases, with 12 bases left between them. CDR1 and CDR2 (germline): MDHEN, SYDVKM. The CDR3 here is CASSTSRGYGYTF. DNA of the CDR3: TGTGCCAGCAGCACCTCCAGAGGCTATGGCTACACCTTC.

The chain has TRBV12-1 and TRBJ2-7; whether TRBD2, the table's D call, matches the DNA was not checked. TRBV12-1 constitutes a pseudogene. The CDR3 sequence is 15 residues long. The CDR3 loop is CASIPSNLGGYEQYF. CDR3 nucleotide sequence: TGTGCCAGCATCCCCTCGAATCTAGGAGGCTACGAGCAGTACTTC.

The chain is built from TRBV7-9 and TRBJ2-3; D remains unclear. Germline V gives CDR1 SEHNR, CDR2 FQNEAQ (reference sequence). With 1 base removed from V and 0 bases from J, the gap between germline ends came to 14 bases. The CDR3 is made up of 17 amino acids. In DNA, the CDR3 is TGTGCCAGCAGCTTAGGCATGTGGCGGAATAGCACAGATACGCAGTATTTT. Protein product: CASSLGMWRNSTDTQYF.

This clone was seen a few times. The chain combines TRBV5-6 with TRBJ2-3; D is unclear. In germline, CDR1 is SGHDT, CDR2 YYEEEE. The CDR3 covers 16 residues. V was clipped by 0 bases and J by 0 bases, with 11 bases between them. The CDR3 DNA sequence: TGTGCCAGCAGCTTGGATCGCAGTATCAGCACAGATACGCAGTATTTT. Protein: CASSLDRSISTDTQYF.